Detailed here is one T cell receptor (beta chain). The specificity of this receptor is unknown. No much larger clone is present one base from it, and per-base qualities are unavailable. The immunoSEQ Assay, a bias-controlled multiplex PCR, was used to amplify TCRbeta CDR3 regions from genomic DNA. Processing in the source paper ran as follows. Within the assay, amplification of reference gene primers was used to estimate how many nucleated cells each sample contained. Sequence reads were collapsed and filtered to measure the absolute abundance of every unique TCRbeta CDR3 rearrangement. For each sample, productive Simpson clonality was calculated by taking the square root of Simpson's diversity index across productive rearrangements. In TCRdb, the immuneACCESS table is reduced to in-frame sequences with V and J assigned. These tables do not hold every clone; where another copy was compared, an unresolved V gene accounts for under half, and the others remain unexplained. The V and J calls and the clone size are those of that table, but D and trimming were determined from the DNA. The table for this sample lists around 280,000 clones; around nine tenths of them were counted only once. In total, the top ten clones hold approximately 11% of the sample.

This entry belongs to a study of blood T cell repertoires in COVID-19 (dated by TCRdb to 2020 to 2022). Context from the whole study: The collaborator samples originated in the United States, Italy and Spain and spanned the acute and convalescent phases of COVID-19. Nearly every sample came with metadata listing a de-identified subject ID, COVID-19 status, age in years and sex. Samples came from the ongoing ImmuneRACE study (first 160 participants) plus 1,254 subjects from 6 global collaborators. The material from the prospective study consisted of cDNA or gDNA derived from T cells, B-cell-depleted T cells, or PBMCs. Where HLA class I and class II types were available, the types were taken from metadata supplied by the sample provider, not from assay-based typing. The repertoires were released in a freely available public database intended as a resource for research on the immune response to SARS-CoV-2. The dataset comprised deeply sampled blood TCRbeta repertoires from subjects exposed to, actively infected with, or recovered from COVID-19.

The germline V and J ends show losses of 5 bases and 8 bases respectively, and no gene match explains 5 bases of the junction. The germline V gene gives CDR1 as SGHTA and CDR2 as FQGNSA. The CDR3 contains 15 residues, cysteine and phenylalanine counted. The retained sequence is limited to the CDR3, 45 bases, with the frame set at the first base. One collaborating source in Seattle enrolled patients during active infection and followed them longitudinally through the course of disease. Collaborating institutions collected whole blood in K2EDTA tubes following their own protocols. For TCRbeta analysis, collaborators shipped samples in one of three forms: frozen whole blood, isolated PBMCs, or DNA extracted from either of those sample types. Study-level results and caveats: The amount of clinical and demographic metadata varied by source and participant and was provided uncurated.

This TCR was sampled from a woman aged 25 to 39 with COVID-19, enrolled during active disease. Sequenced sample: peripheral blood. The chain is assembled from TRBV7-2 and TRBJ1-6; 11 junctional bases match TRBD1. The nucleotide sequence reads as follows: TGTGCCAGCAGCCGGGACAGGGGGATGTATTCACCCCTCCACTTT. Its product reads: CASSRDRGMYSPLHF.